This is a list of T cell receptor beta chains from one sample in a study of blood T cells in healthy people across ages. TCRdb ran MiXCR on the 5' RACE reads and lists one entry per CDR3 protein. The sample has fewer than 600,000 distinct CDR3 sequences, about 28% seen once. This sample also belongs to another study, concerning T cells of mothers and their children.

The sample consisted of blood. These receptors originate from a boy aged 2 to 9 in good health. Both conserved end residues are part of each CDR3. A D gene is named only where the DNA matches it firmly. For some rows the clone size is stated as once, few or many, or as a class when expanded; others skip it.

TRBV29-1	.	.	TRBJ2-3	TGCAGCGTAGAACTACCAGATACGCAGTATTTT	CSVELPDTQYF
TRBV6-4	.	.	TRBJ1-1	TGTGCCAGCAGTGAGGACACCTACACTGAAGCTTTCTTT	CASSEDTYTEAFF
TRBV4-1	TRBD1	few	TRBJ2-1	TGCGCCAGCAGCCAAGTTAAGAGGGACAGGAGGGTCAATGAGCAGTTCTTC	CASSQVKRDRRVNEQFF
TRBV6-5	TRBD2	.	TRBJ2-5	TGTGCCAGCAGTTACGGAGTAGCGGGGGAGCAAGAGACCCAGTACTTC	CASSYGVAGEQETQYF
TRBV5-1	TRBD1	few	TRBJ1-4	TGCGCCAGCAGCTTGACAGGGGCGCGTGAAAAACTGTTTTTT	CASSLTGAREKLFF
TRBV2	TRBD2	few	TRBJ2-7	TGTGCCAGCATGGGGACTAGAAACTCCTACGAGCAGTACTTC	CASMGTRNSYEQYF
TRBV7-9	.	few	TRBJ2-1	TGTGCCAGCAGCTCAACCACTGGCGGGGCCTACAATGAGCAGTTCTTC	CASSSTTGGAYNEQFF
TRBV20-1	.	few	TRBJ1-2	TGCAGTGCCCTTCAGGGAATTAACTATGGCTACACCTTC	CSALQGINYGYTF
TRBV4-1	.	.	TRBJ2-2	TGCGCCAGCAGCCGGACGCAAGGGGACACCGGGGAGCTGTTTTTT	CASSRTQGDTGELFF
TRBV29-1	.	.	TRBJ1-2	TGCAGCGTTCCCCGGACAGAACCAAACTATGGCTACACCTTC	CSVPRTEPNYGYTF
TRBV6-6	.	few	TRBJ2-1	TGTGCCAGCAGCCCCAGGCGTGAGCAGTTCTTC	CASSPRREQFF
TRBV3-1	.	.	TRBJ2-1	TGTGCCAGCAGCCAAGTACCGGGTATGGTCTACAATGAGCAGTTCTTC	CASSQVPGMVYNEQFF
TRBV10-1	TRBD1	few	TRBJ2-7	TGCGCCAGCAGCTCCACCGGGACAGGGATTGGCGAGCAGTACTTC	CASSSTGTGIGEQYF
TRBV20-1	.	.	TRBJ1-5	TGCAGTGCTGAAGCGCAGGGAATGGGCAATCAGCCCCAGCATTTT	CSAEAQGMGNQPQHF
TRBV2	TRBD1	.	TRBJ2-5	TGTGCCAGCAGTGAATCAAAGATCTCAGGGGGCAGGGAGACCCAGTACTTC	CASSESKISGGRETQYF
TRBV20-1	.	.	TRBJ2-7	TGCAGTGCTAGAGATCTCGGACAGAGCTCCTACGAGCAGTACTTC	CSARDLGQSSYEQYF
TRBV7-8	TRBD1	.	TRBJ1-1	TGTGCCAGCAGCTTAGGGCGGACAGGGGGGTTCACTGAAGCTTTCTTT	CASSLGRTGGFTEAFF
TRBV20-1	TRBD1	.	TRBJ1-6	TGCAGTGCTAGCCTACAGGGGGTTCATTCACCCCTCCACTTT	CSASLQGVHSPLHF
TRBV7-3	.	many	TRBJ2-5	TGTGCCAGCAGCCTGGACGTGGGAGAGACCCAGTACTTC	CASSLDVGETQYF
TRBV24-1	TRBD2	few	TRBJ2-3	TGTGCCACCAGTGAAACGGGAGGGCCGACAGATACGCAGTATTTT	CATSETGGPTDTQYF
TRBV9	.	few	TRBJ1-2	TGTGCCAGCAGCCATCCGACTGATCGCTACACCTTC	CASSHPTDRYTF
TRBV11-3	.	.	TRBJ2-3	TGTGCCAGCAGCTTAGATCATCCAGATACGCAGTATTTT	CASSLDHPDTQYF
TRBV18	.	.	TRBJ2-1	TGTGCCAGCTCACCACCTTCAGGAGGGCAGGGTTATGAGCAGTTCTTC	CASSPPSGGQGYEQFF
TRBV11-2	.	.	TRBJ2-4	TGTGCCAGCAGTCCGCCGTTTCTAGCCAAAAACATTCAGTACTTC	CASSPPFLAKNIQYF
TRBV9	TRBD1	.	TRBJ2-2	TGTGCCAGCAGGGGGGACAGGGGTCGGAACACCGGGGAGCTGTTTTTT	CASRGDRGRNTGELFF
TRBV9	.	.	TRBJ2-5	TGTGCCAGCAGCGGCGAGGTACAAGAGACCCAGTACTTC	CASSGEVQETQYF
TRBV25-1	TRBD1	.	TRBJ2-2	TGTGCCAGCAGTGAGGGACAGGGATTGAACACCGGGGAGCTGTTTTTT	CASSEGQGLNTGELFF
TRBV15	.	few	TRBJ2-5	TGTGCCACCAGCAGGAGGAGAACCGAGACCCAGTACTTC	CATSRRRTETQYF
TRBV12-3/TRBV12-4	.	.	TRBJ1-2	TGTGCCAGCAGGCCGCGGGGGTCAGCCTATGGCTACACCTTC	CASRPRGSAYGYTF
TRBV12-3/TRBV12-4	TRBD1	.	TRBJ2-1	TGTGCCAGCACTGACAACCGGGACAGGCAGTTCTTC	CASTDNRDRQFF
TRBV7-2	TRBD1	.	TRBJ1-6	TGTGCCAGCACCCAAAACCAGGGGGCGTATTCACCCCTCCACTTT	CASTQNQGAYSPLHF
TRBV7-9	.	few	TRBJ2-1	TGTGCCAGCAGCGAGGACAGATCCTACAATGAGCAGTTCTTC	CASSEDRSYNEQFF
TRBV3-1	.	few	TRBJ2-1	TGTGCCAGCAGCCAAGACCTACCCTGGACTGCGAGAAATGAGCAGTTCTTC	CASSQDLPWTARNEQFF
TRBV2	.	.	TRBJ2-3	TGTGCCAGCAGTGAAAGCCGGGTGGCTAGAGAGCAGTATTTT	CASSESRVAREQYF
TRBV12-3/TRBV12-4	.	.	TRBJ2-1	TGTGCCAGCACCGTCGGGGACCTTGAGGGGGTGCAGTTCTTC	CASTVGDLEGVQFF
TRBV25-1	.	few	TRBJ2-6	TGTGCCGCAGGGGCCAACGTCCTGACTTTC	CAAGANVLTF